This is a list of T cell receptor beta chains from one sample in a study of blood T cell repertoires in COVID-19. The data were produced by immunoSEQ multiplex PCR, yet TCRdb's version contains in-frame clones alone and is incomplete. The repertoire includes 270,000 or so clones, roughly 90% of them detected once, and roughly 10% sits in the top ten. The specimen sequenced was peripheral blood. The receptors here all came from a woman in her 30s with COVID-19, enrolled during active disease. The CDR3 runs from the conserved cysteine through the conserved F or W. D genes are given only for firm matches. Size is omitted from some rows. Given values are once, few, many or a class for expanded clones.

j_call d_call clone_size v_call cdr3_nt cdr3_aa
TRBJ1-6 - once TRBV27 TGTGCCAGCAGTGCGCTCAGGGGCCTCAATAATTCACCCCTCCACTTT CASSALRGLNNSPLHF
TRBJ1-5 TRBD1 few TRBV28 TGTGCCAGCGGGACAGGGGGTTACACCCAGCCCCAGCATTTT CASGTGGYTQPQHF
TRBJ2-3 TRBD1 - TRBV5-1 TGCGCCAGCAGCTCCGACAGGGCCAGCACAGATACGCAGTATTTT CASSSDRASTDTQYF
TRBJ1-6 TRBD1 - TRBV9 TGTGCCAGCAAGGGGGCCGCTAATTCACCCCTCCACTTT CASKGAANSPLHF
TRBJ1-2 - - TRBV29-1 TGCAGCGCCGTCCCGTCCTCCTATGGCTACACCTTC CSAVPSSYGYTF
TRBJ1-1 - - TRBV5-1 TGCGCCAGCAGCTTTAACGGGTACACTGAAGCTTTCTTT CASSFNGYTEAFF
TRBJ1-2 - - TRBV7-9 TGTGCCAGCAGCGGGGGAGGGGCAGAGAATGGCTACACCTTC CASSGGGAENGYTF
TRBJ2-3 - - TRBV5-1 TGCGCCAGCAGCACAGGAAAGGGGGTCCAACTCACAGATACGCAGTATTTT CASSTGKGVQLTDTQYF
TRBJ1-1 TRBD1 - TRBV7-9 TGTGCCAGCAGCTTAGTTCAGGGGGCTGAAGCTTTCTTT CASSLVQGAEAFF
TRBJ2-5 TRBD2 - TRBV29-1 TGCAGCGCGGGAGGGACATACCAAGAGACCCAGTACTTC CSAGGTYQETQYF
TRBJ2-1 TRBD2 - TRBV2 TGTGCCACCAGCTGGGAGGGAGTAGACAATGAGCAGTTCTTC CATSWEGVDNEQFF
TRBJ1-2 TRBD1 - TRBV28 TGTGCCAGCAGTTACGCCGGGACAGGCTATGGCTACACCTTC CASSYAGTGYGYTF
TRBJ1-2 - - TRBV27 TGTGCCAGCAGTTTGGAGGGGTTTGGCTACACCTTC CASSLEGFGYTF
TRBJ2-7 - - TRBV6-1 TGTGCCAGCAGTGACAGGGCCCCATACGAGCAGTACTTC CASSDRAPYEQYF
TRBJ1-2 - - TRBV3-1/TRBV3-2 TGTGCCAGCAGCCAAGATGCGGGGTCGTCAGTCTATGGCTACACCTTC CASSQDAGSSVYGYTF
TRBJ2-1 - - TRBV21-1 TGTGCCAGCAAGACAGGGGGCTTAAATGAGCAGTTCTTC CASKTGGLNEQFF
TRBJ2-7 - - TRBV18 TGTGCCAGCTCACCAGACACCGGGGTGTCATCCTACGAGCAGTACTTC CASSPDTGVSSYEQYF
TRBJ1-1 - - TRBV5-8 TGTGCCAGCAGCCCTACAGCGAACACTGAAGCTTTCTTT CASSPTANTEAFF
TRBJ2-1 TRBD2 once TRBV3-1/TRBV3-2 TGTGCCAGCAGCCGTCCGGGGACTAGCGGGGGGAATGAGCAGTTCTTC CASSRPGTSGGNEQFF
TRBJ1-2 - few TRBV30 TGTGCCTGGAGTGTACTCGACTATGGCTACACCTTC CAWSVLDYGYTF
TRBJ2-7 - - TRBV6-1 TGTGCCAGCAGTGATAGAGATCTAGCAATCTACGAGCAGTACTTC CASSDRDLAIYEQYF
TRBJ1-2 TRBD1 - TRBV5-1 TGCGCCAGCACGGCAGGGGGCTTAGGCTACACCTTC CASTAGGLGYTF
TRBJ2-2 TRBD1 few TRBV5-1 TGCGCCAGCAGCTCGAACCCGACAGGGTTCACCGGGGAGCTGTTTTTT CASSSNPTGFTGELFF
TRBJ1-1 TRBD1 - TRBV10-3 TGTGCCGTCCGGACAGGGGGACGGGTCACTGAAGCTTTCTTT CAVRTGGRVTEAFF
TRBJ2-1 TRBD2 once TRBV28 TGTGCCAGCAGTTATGGGTGGGTTAGCGGGGTTTACAATGAGCAGTTCTTC CASSYGWVSGVYNEQFF
TRBJ2-3 TRBD2 - TRBV7-9 TGTGCCAGCAGCTTAGGGGCTAGCGGGTCTTACACAGATACGCAGTATTTT CASSLGASGSYTDTQYF
TRBJ2-7 - - TRBV2 TGTGCCAGCAGTGAAAGGGGATTCTACGAGCAGTACTTC CASSERGFYEQYF
TRBJ1-1 - - TRBV19 TGTGCCAGTAGTATAGCCGCGGGAGTTGAAGCTTTCTTT CASSIAAGVEAFF
TRBJ1-1 - - TRBV5-1 TGCGCCAGCACCTTTCAGGGCTTTGAGACTGAAGCTTTCTTT CASTFQGFETEAFF
TRBJ2-1 - - TRBV5-8 TGTGCCAGCAGCTTGTACGCAGGGGGGAGCAATGAGCAGTTCTTC CASSLYAGGSNEQFF
TRBJ1-1 TRBD1 - TRBV7-6 TGTGCCAGCAGCACGAACCCGGGACAGGGGAACACTGAAGCTTTCTTT CASSTNPGQGNTEAFF
TRBJ2-7 TRBD1 - TRBV23-1 TGCGCCAGCAGTCAGGGCCGGGACAGTTCCTACGAGCAGTACTTC CASSQGRDSSYEQYF
TRBJ1-1 - - TRBV18 TGTGCCAGCTCACCACCAGGGGGACACACTGAAGCTTTCTTT CASSPPGGHTEAFF
TRBJ2-3 TRBD2 - TRBV4-1 TGCGCCAGCAGCCACTTAGCGGGGGGAAAAGATACGCAGTATTTT CASSHLAGGKDTQYF
TRBJ1-5 - - TRBV4-1 TGCGCCAGCAGCCATAGGACAGTTGATCAGCCCCAGCATTTT CASSHRTVDQPQHF
TRBJ1-5 - - TRBV19 TGTGCCAGTAGTCCCGTTAGGGGTAGCAATCAGCCCCAGCATTTT CASSPVRGSNQPQHF
TRBJ1-2 - - TRBV7-2 TGTGCCAGCAGCTTAGGAGGACTAGCGGCAGGCTACACCTTC CASSLGGLAAGYTF
TRBJ1-6 TRBD1 - TRBV7-9 TGTGCCAGCAGCCAGGGGGGCGCTAACTATAATTCACCCCTCCACTTT CASSQGGANYNSPLHF
TRBJ1-1 - - TRBV6-5 TGTGCCAGCAGCCCCCTCCGGACATCGACCACTGAAGCTTTCTTT CASSPLRTSTTEAFF
TRBJ2-1 - - TRBV1 TGCACCAGCAGCCACCGGACAGCAGGGATTACCTATAATGAGCAGTTCTTC CTSSHRTAGITYNEQFF